The clone carrying this T cell receptor beta chain was counted only a few times. What it recognizes is unknown. The sample is drawn from a study of T-cell memory formation after mild COVID-19. Findings of the study overall: Day 15 to 85 contracting clones showed balanced CD4/CD8; later expanders leaned CD4+.

TCRdb re-called the 5' RACE reads with MiXCR, one entry per CDR3 protein. The sample includes under 110,000 distinct CDR3 sequences, around 12% seen only once; the top ten take 27%. Germline lookup yields CDR1 SQVTM and CDR2 ANQGSEA. The CDR3 is made up of 13 amino acids. Trimming at V came to 0 bases and at J to 3 bases, leaving 2 bases not matched to a gene. The clonotype comes from an adult woman who had mild COVID-19 (a few samples of this study predate the infection). Cell type and time point are not known. The sample was PBMCs or a T cell subset sorted from them (not recorded which). The gene calls are TRBV29-1 and TRBJ2-7; 7 positions agree with TRBD1. The CDR3 sequence: CSVEDRDSYEQYF. The DNA for the CDR3 is TGCAGCGTTGAAGATCGGGACAGCTACGAGCAGTACTTC.